The 14 T cell receptor beta chains below were found in one sample sequenced in a study of beta chain features in type 1 diabetes. Investigators reverse transcribed all isolated RNA, so they sequenced expressed TCRB transcripts. Method: immunoSEQ multiplex PCR; TCRdb's copy keeps in-frame clones and lacks some. The table lists around 240,000 clones, roughly 70% of them singletons. Sequenced input: naive CD4+ T cells from blood. These receptors were collected from a man aged 25 to 45 in good health.

This clone appeared a single time. V usage is TRBV5-1 and J usage is TRBJ1-2; 9 nucleotides match TRBD1. This CDR3 is built from 14 residues. The germline gives CDR1 SGHRS, CDR2 YFSETQ. With V trimmed by 5 bases and J by 6 bases, 8 bases remained unmatched. The CDR3 is CASSSTGTGNGYTF. DNA of the CDR3: TGCGCCAGCAGTTCAACCGGGACAGGGAATGGCTACACCTTC.

This chain uses TRBV25-1 with TRBJ2-5, with D possibly TRBD2 on 6 matching bases. Per germline, CDR1 MGHDK and CDR2 SYGVNS. V lost 6 bases to trimming and J lost 5 bases, with 13 bases between them. The CDR3 runs 13 residues. The CDR3 loop is CASSPSGWETQYF. The CDR3 region has the DNA TGTGCCAGCAGCCCCAGCGGGTGGGAGACCCAGTACTTC.

The CDR3 here is CASSSFGTGFHEQYF. CDR3 DNA sequence: TGTGCCAGCAGCTCCTTTGGGACAGGGTTCCACGAGCAGTACTTC. The chain employs TRBV13 and TRBJ2-7, with 9 bases aligning to TRBD1. The length of the CDR3 is 15 residues. J lost 5 bases, V lost 4 bases, and 9 bases had no gene match. Germline V gene sequence: CDR1 PRHDT, CDR2 FYEKMQ (reference sequence).

The J gene is TRBJ2-5, the V gene TRBV5-4; D not certain. This CDR3 spans 12 amino acids. Germline CDR1 SGHNT, CDR2 YYREEE (reference sequence). Trimming took 3 bases from V and 4 from J, leaving 7 bases between them. CDR3 sequence: CASSSTRETQYF. In DNA, the CDR3 is TGTGCCAGCAGCTCGACACGAGAGACCCAGTACTTC.

J is TRBJ2-3 and V is TRBV7-9; D unresolved. The CDR3 is 11 amino acids. V lost 9 bases to trimming and J lost 2 bases, with 6 bases between them. Germline V CDR1 and CDR2: SEHNR, FQNEAQ (reference sequence). The CDR3 coding sequence is TGTGCCAGTACCGCCACAGATACGCAGTATTTT. Translation gives CASTATDTQYF.

The chain employs TRBV29-1 and TRBJ2-2; D unresolved. The CDR3 length is 11 residues. Trimming removed 2 bases at V and 4 bases at J, with 2 bases between. Germline V gene lookup returns CDR1 SQVTM and CDR2 ANQGSEA. For the CDR3, the DNA is TGCAGCGTTGAAACCACCGGGGAGCTGTTTTTT. This gives the protein CSVETTGELFF.

V usage is TRBV30 and J usage is TRBJ2-7; 11 bases fit TRBD1. V shed 3 bases, J shed 2 bases, and the junction held 0 bases outside the gene matches. The CDR3 contains 13 residues. In germline, CDR1 is GTSNPN, CDR2 SVGIG (reference sequence). As DNA, the CDR3 is TGTGCCTGGAGGGGACAGGGGGCCTACGAGCAGTACTTC. It codes for CAWRGQGAYEQYF.

This clone was counted between two and nine times. The chain joins TRBV6-5 to TRBJ2-1; D is uncertain. The germline V and J ends were trimmed by 2 bases and 4 bases, with 6 bases remaining between them. CDR1 is MNHEY and CDR2 is SVGAGI in the germline V gene. CDR3 length equals 13 residues. CDR3 protein: CASSYEEYNEQFF. The CDR3 DNA reads as TGTGCCAGCAGTTACGAGGAATACAATGAGCAGTTCTTC.

The chain has TRBV30 and TRBJ1-1; D not resolved. Germline CDR1 and CDR2: GTSNPN and SVGIG (reference sequence). V dropped 2 bases and J dropped 4 bases, with 8 bases sitting between them. CDR3 length equals 12 residues. Written as DNA, the CDR3 is TGTGCCTGGAGTTTTAGTGGCACTGAAGCTTTCTTT. This sequence encodes CAWSFSGTEAFF.

Points on this clone: Distinct nucleotide sequences in the sample also encode this CDR3. The chain has TRBV30 and TRBJ2-5; D remains ambiguous. Germline loops: CDR1 GTSNPN, CDR2 SVGIG (reference sequence). This CDR3 has 11 amino acids. The V end lost 2 bases, the J end lost 5 bases, and 6 bases lay between the germline ends. The CDR3 sequence: CAWSTEETQYF. DNA of the CDR3: TGTGCCTGGAGTACTGAGGAGACCCAGTACTTC.

V is TRBV28 and J is TRBJ2-4; D is unresolved. This CDR3 contains 16 residues. The V and J ends lost 2 bases and 0 bases respectively, with 11 bases between them. The V gene's germline CDR1 is MDHEN and CDR2 SYDVKM. CDR3 loop: CASSLGEKVAKNIQYF. The DNA for the CDR3 is TGTGCCAGCAGTTTAGGAGAGAAAGTAGCCAAAAACATTCAGTACTTC.

V usage is TRBV4-3 and J usage is TRBJ2-7; 8 bases map to TRBD2. The CDR3 sequence is 16 residues long. Germline V CDR1 and CDR2: LGHNA, YSLEER. V was clipped by 3 bases and J by 3 bases; unmatched bases: 10. The CDR3 loop reads CASSHPKRETVYEQYF. CDR3 bases: TGCGCCAGCAGCCACCCAAAGCGGGAGACGGTCTACGAGCAGTACTTC.

This chain joins TRBV30 and TRBJ1-5; 9 bases agree with TRBD1. The germline V gene encodes CDR1 GTSNPN and CDR2 SVGIG (reference sequence). CDR3 length equals 14 residues. Trimming removed 3 bases from V and 5 bases from J; junction bases left unmatched: 5. The CDR3 is CAWSTGQGHQPQHF. The CDR3 region has the DNA TGTGCCTGGAGCACGGGACAGGGACATCAGCCCCAGCATTTT.

This CDR3 is CSVEDGTGVGYTF. The CDR3 nucleotides read TGCAGCGTTGAAGATGGGACAGGGGTGGGCTACACCTTC. J is TRBJ1-2 and V is TRBV29-1; 10 bases map to TRBD1. The CDR3 has 13 amino acids. The V gene end was trimmed by 0 bases and the J gene end by 8 bases; junction bases not matched to a gene: 3. Germline V CDR1 and CDR2: SQVTM, ANQGSEA.